These 16 T cell receptor beta chains were all obtained from the same sample, sequenced in a study of blood T cell repertoires in COVID-19. TCRdb's table, derived via immunoSEQ multiplex PCR, lists solely in-frame clones and lacks some. The sample consists of tens of thousands of clones, about four fifths of them appearing once. The specimen sequenced was peripheral blood. The receptor set was obtained from a woman at least 80 years old with active or convalescent COVID-19.

V and J are TRBV4-1 and TRBJ1-4; no clear D. CDR1 and CDR2 from the germline V gene are MGHRA and YSYEKL. This CDR3 region has 16 residues. Trimming took 2 bases from V and 0 from J, leaving 10 bases between them. In DNA, the CDR3 is TGCGCCAGCAGCCAACAATCCAGCGCAACTAATGAAAAACTGTTTTTT. This sequence encodes CASSQQSSATNEKLFF.

The chain couples TRBV5-1 to TRBJ1-1; D perhaps matches TRBD1 (6 bases). V was shortened by 5 bases and J by 0 bases, with 14 bases between the two germline ends. Germline V gene data show CDR1 as SGHRS and CDR2 as YFSETQ. The CDR3 runs to 15 residues. The CDR3 reads CASRKDSLMNTEAFF. The CDR3 DNA follows: TGCGCCAGCAGGAAGGACAGCCTCATGAACACTGAAGCTTTCTTT.

This rearrangement joins TRBV9 to TRBJ2-3; a weak D match, TRBD1 (6 bases). The CDR3 spans 17 residues. V gave up 4 bases and J gave up 0 bases, with 18 bases separating them. In germline, CDR1 is SGDLS, CDR2 YYNGEE. The chain's CDR3 is CASSKPRGSPSTDTQYF. The CDR3 bases are TGTGCCAGCAGCAAACCTAGGGGGAGCCCTAGCACAGATACGCAGTATTTT.

The gene calls are TRBV7-9 and TRBJ1-2; 10 nucleotides agree with TRBD1. Germline trimming cut 3 bases from V and 0 bases from J; bases unmatched to any gene: 4. This CDR3 comprises 16 residues. CDR1 is SEHNR and CDR2 is FQNEAQ in the germline V gene (reference sequence). The CDR3 sequence: CASSLGTGATNYGYTF. In DNA, the CDR3 is TGTGCCAGCAGCTTGGGGACAGGGGCTACTAACTATGGCTACACCTTC.

V gene TRBV5-1 combines with J gene TRBJ2-5; D gene uncertain. From germline, CDR1 is SGHRS and CDR2 YFSETQ. The CDR3 covers 14 residues. Trimming took 0 bases from V and 5 from J, leaving 11 bases between them. This CDR3 is CASSLVGERETQYF. CDR3 nucleotides: TGCGCCAGCAGCTTGGTTGGAGAACGGGAGACCCAGTACTTC.

In its sample, this clone was seen a few times. The V gene is TRBV7-3, the J gene TRBJ1-1; D may be TRBD1 (6 bases). The CDR3 is made up of 14 amino acids. Germline V CDR1 and CDR2: SGHTA, FQGTGA. V dropped 1 base and J dropped 6 bases, with 12 bases sitting between them. The CDR3 DNA sequence: TGTGCCAGCAGCTTAAATCCTCAGGGGTCTGAAGCTTTCTTT. Translating it yields CASSLNPQGSEAFF.

The rearrangement uses TRBV9 and TRBJ1-3; D is possibly TRBD1 (6 bases). CDR3 length equals 15 residues. Per the germline V gene, CDR1 is SGDLS and CDR2 is YYNGEE. The V end lost 4 bases, the J end lost 5 bases, and 16 bases lay between the germline ends. This CDR3 is CASSPPGQSRNTIYF. In DNA, the CDR3 is TGTGCCAGCAGCCCTCCGGGACAAAGCCGAAACACCATATATTTT.

Turning to this clone: In the same sample, other DNA sequences code for this CDR3. This chain joins TRBV28 and TRBJ1-1; 9 bases align to TRBD1. This CDR3 spans 15 amino acids. V dropped 5 bases and J dropped 1; count of bases not matched to a gene: 5. Germline values: CDR1 MDHEN, CDR2 SYDVKM. The chain's CDR3 is CASSPPGQGNTEAFF. The CDR3 DNA follows: TGTGCCAGCAGTCCCCCGGGACAGGGGAACACTGAAGCTTTCTTT.

Concerning this clone: At one boundary the junction diverges from the germline segment, which might be a read error. Additional DNA sequences in this sample encode the identical CDR3. The chain links TRBV18 to TRBJ1-5; D may be TRBD1 (5 bases). The CDR3 contains 17 residues. The germline CDR1 and CDR2 sequences are KGHSH and LQKENI. This chain's CDR3 is CASSRWGTGDSNQPQHF. CDR3 nucleotide sequence: TGTGCCAGCTCCCGCTGGGGCACAGGAGATAGCAATCAGCCTCAGCATTTT.

This clone showed up many times. The chain links TRBV5-6 to TRBJ2-7, with TRBD1 matching 9 bases. Germline V lookup: CDR1 SGHDT, CDR2 YYEEEE. J gave up 6 bases and V 4 bases, and 14 bases lay outside the gene matches. This CDR3 region has 16 residues. The DNA for the CDR3 is TGTGCCAGCAGCCTATACGGGACAGGGATTAGGGGCGAGCAGTACTTC. It codes for CASSLYGTGIRGEQYF.

The chain carries TRBV29-1 and TRBJ2-6; D not certain. CDR1 is SQVTM, CDR2 ANQGSEA, per germline. CDR3 length: 13 residues. The V gene lost 6 bases and the J gene lost 0 bases, with 6 bases spanning the gap. CDR3 bases: TGCAGCGTGTCGGGCTCTGGGGCCAACGTCCTGACTTTC. Amino acid sequence: CSVSGSGANVLTF.

This clone was seen only once. The chain has TRBV6-4 and TRBJ1-1, with D unclear. The germline CDR1 and CDR2 sequences are MRHNA and SNTAGT. V lost 6 bases and J 0 bases, leaving 11 bases between the germline ends. The length of the CDR3 is 14 residues. This chain's CDR3 is CASRQKPMNTEAFF. As DNA, the CDR3 is TGTGCCAGCAGACAGAAACCCATGAACACTGAAGCTTTCTTT.

The chain has TRBV15 and TRBJ2-3, with 14 positions matching TRBD2. The junction had 4 bases not matched to a gene; V was cut back by 1 base and J by 7 bases. This CDR3 is built from 16 residues. The V gene's germline CDR1 is LNHNV and CDR2 YYDKDF (reference sequence). CDR3 residues: CATSRVTSGGANTQYF. The CDR3 region has the DNA TGTGCCACCAGCAGAGTGACTAGCGGGGGGGCAAATACGCAGTATTTT.

This chain connects TRBV12-3 or TRBV12-4 to TRBJ2-1, with TRBD1 matching 8 bases. The CDR3 length is 13 residues. The junction had 5 bases not matched to a gene; V was cut back by 4 bases and J by 9 bases. CDR3 sequence reads: CASSYRGKGEQFF. The CDR3 coding sequence is TGTGCCAGCAGTTACAGGGGGAAGGGTGAGCAGTTCTTC.

The chain has TRBV29-1 and TRBJ1-1; no firm D call. Deletions cut 3 bases from V and 1 base from J, with 3 bases between. CDR3 length: 11 amino acids. CDR1 SQVTM and CDR2 ANQGSEA come from the germline V gene. The CDR3 sequence is CSVDQNTEAFF. CDR3 sequence (DNA): TGCAGCGTTGATCAGAACACTGAAGCTTTCTTT.

The sample holds a few counts of this clone. The chain carries TRBV5-1 and TRBJ2-5; 8 bases line up with TRBD1. The ends lost 4 bases at V and 7 bases at J; junction bases unmatched: 9. The germline V gene encodes CDR1 SGHRS and CDR2 YFSETQ. The CDR3 spans 14 residues. The CDR3 bases are TGCGCCAGCAGCCCGGGACAGGTTGATGCGACCCAGTACTTC. Its protein product is CASSPGQVDATQYF. Based on the CDR3 plus reference TRBV5-1 and TRBJ2-5, the full variable domain is KAGVTQTPRYLIKTRGQQVTLSCSPISGHRSVSWYQQTPGQGLQFLFEYFSETQRNKGNFPGRFSGRQFSNSRSEMNVSTLELGDSALYLCASSPGQVDATQYFGPGTRLLVL.